The next 30 T cell receptor beta chains were all read from a single sample in a study of shared clonotypes between healthy human individuals. Libraries were prepared by immunoSEQ multiplex PCR; TCRdb keeps only in-frame clonotypes and omits some of them. The sample records about a million clones, approximately 80% being singletons. Sequenced material: memory CD4+ T cells from PBMCs. The subset was: CD45RA-negative fraction. The receptors here all came from a man aged 18 to 29 in good health. Some clones in this sample may be carry-over from other donors' samples.

The chain carries TRBV19 and TRBJ1-5; 8 bases are a match to TRBD1. The germline V gene encodes CDR1 LNHDA and CDR2 SQIVND (reference sequence). Trimming took 3 bases from V and 8 from J; bases not matched to a gene: 6. This CDR3 is 14 amino acids long. CDR3 bases: TGTGCCAGTAGTATCGCCAGGGGGCGTGAGCCCCAGCATTTT. Translating it yields CASSIARGREPQHF.

This chain connects TRBV7-2 to TRBJ2-1, with 7 bases identical to TRBD2. V trimming: 7 bases; J trimming: 16 bases; junction bases outside the gene matches: 16. The germline CDR1 and CDR2 sequences are SGHTA and FQGNSA. The length of the CDR3 is 13 residues. The CDR3 sequence is CASTQTGGTPFFF. The CDR3 DNA is TGTGCCAGCACCCAAACCGGGGGGACGCCGTTTTTCTTC.

This chain connects TRBV27 to TRBJ2-1; 12 bases match TRBD2. CDR1 is MNHEY and CDR2 is SMNVEV in the germline V gene (reference sequence). This CDR3 contains 14 residues. With 6 bases clipped from V and 9 bases from J, the junction kept 6 bases outside the gene matches. The CDR3 loop is CASSTSGRFSEQFF. DNA for the CDR3: TGTGCCAGCAGCACTAGCGGGAGGTTTAGTGAGCAGTTCTTC.

This rearrangement joins TRBV28 to TRBJ2-7; D is possibly TRBD1 or TRBD2 (5 bases each). Per germline, CDR1 MDHEN and CDR2 SYDVKM. Trimming stripped 4 bases from V and 4 bases from J, with 14 bases between. This CDR3 has 14 amino acids. The CDR3 nucleotides read TGTGCCAGCAGTTCCGCAGGGCGGGCATACGAGCAGTACTTC. Its translation is CASSSAGRAYEQYF.

A note on this clone: A much larger clone sits a single nucleotide away, making a read error possible. Written as DNA, the CDR3 is TGTGCCAGCAGCTTAGGCAGGGTCCAAGAGACCCAGTACTTC. Its translation is CASSLGRVQETQYF. The chain employs TRBV5-6 and TRBJ2-7, with a weak D call TRBD1 (5 bases). The J call is in doubt because the DNA end fits TRBJ2-5 better. Germline-derived CDR1 and CDR2 are SGHDT and YYEEEE. This CDR3 comprises 14 residues.

The DNA for the CDR3 is TGTGCCAGCAGCTTCTCCGGGACAGGGAACTATGGCTACACCTTC. Amino acid sequence: CASSFSGTGNYGYTF. The V gene is TRBV5-5, the J gene TRBJ1-2; 9 bases align to TRBD1. The trim removed 2 bases at V and 2 bases at J, leaving 4 bases unmatched. The length of the CDR3 is 15 residues. Germline V gene sequence: CDR1 SGHKS, CDR2 YYEKEE (reference sequence).

This clone was picked up a small number of times. The V and J genes are TRBV4-2 and TRBJ2-1, with 7 bases fitting TRBD2. Germline CDR1 reads LGHNA; CDR2 reads YNFKEQ. The CDR3 is made up of 15 amino acids. J lost 0 bases, V lost 4 bases, and 3 bases had no gene match. The chain's CDR3 is CASSPSSGSYNEQFF. CDR3 coding DNA: TGTGCCAGCAGCCCCTCTAGCGGCTCCTACAATGAGCAGTTCTTC.

The rearrangement uses TRBV19 and TRBJ1-4; D is unresolved. Germline V CDR1 and CDR2: LNHDA, SQIVND (reference sequence). Trimming left V 9 bases short and J 5 bases short, with 13 bases between. The CDR3 is made up of 13 amino acids. CDR3 loop: CASRTLENEKLFF. The DNA of the CDR3 is TGTGCCAGCCGGACCTTGGAAAATGAAAAACTGTTTTTT.

The chain carries TRBV11-2 and TRBJ2-2; D not certain. Looked up from germline, CDR1 is SGHAT and CDR2 is FQNNGV. CDR3 length: 18 residues. V was shortened by 0 bases and J by 2 bases, with 16 bases between the two germline ends. The DNA of the CDR3 is TGTGCCAGCAGCTTAGATCCTAGACATCCCTCCAACACCGGGGAGCTGTTTTTT. Translation: CASSLDPRHPSNTGELFF.

This chain uses TRBV7-7 with TRBJ2-5; no clear D gene. The length of the CDR3 is 14 residues. Germline V CDR1 and CDR2: SSHAT, FNYEAQ (reference sequence). V was cut by 1 base and J by 2 bases, with 8 bases left in between. The CDR3 spells CASSLVTAQETQYF. CDR3 bases: TGTGCCAGCAGCTTAGTCACGGCTCAAGAGACCCAGTACTTC.

The gene calls are TRBV14 and TRBJ2-5; the D gene is possibly TRBD2 (5 bases). The germline V gene encodes CDR1 SGHDN and CDR2 FVKESK. Trimming took 1 base from V and 5 from J, leaving 17 bases between them. This CDR3 region has 16 residues. This chain's CDR3 is CASSQGSSTTRETQYF. DNA for the CDR3: TGTGCCAGCAGCCAAGGGTCTAGCACCACTCGGGAGACCCAGTACTTC.

This clone was counted once. Other DNA sequences in this specimen translate into the identical CDR3. The chain employs TRBV5-1 and TRBJ2-2, with 7 bases aligning to TRBD2. The germline CDR1 and CDR2 sequences are SGHRS and YFSETQ. V trimming: 1 base; J trimming: 2 bases; junction bases outside the gene matches: 5. The CDR3 totals 16 residues. The DNA for the CDR3 is TGCGCCAGCAGCTTGTTTGGGGGACTAAACACCGGGGAGCTGTTTTTT. Its protein product is CASSLFGGLNTGELFF.

V gene TRBV5-1 combines with J gene TRBJ1-5, with D hard to call. The CDR3 has 14 residues. Germline V gives CDR1 SGHRS, CDR2 YFSETQ. The V gene lost 0 bases and the J gene lost 6 bases, with 10 bases spanning the gap. The CDR3 region is CASSLVADSQPQHF. Here the CDR3 DNA reads TGCGCCAGCAGCTTGGTGGCAGACTCTCAGCCCCAGCATTTT.

The chain couples TRBV19 to TRBJ1-1; no reliable D call. The CDR3 has 11 residues. Germline V gene data show CDR1 as LNHDA and CDR2 as SQIVND (reference sequence). V gave up 10 bases and J gave up 7 bases, with 13 bases separating them. The CDR3 protein is CATNRNFEAFF. CDR3 DNA: TGTGCCACAAACCGAAATTTTGAAGCTTTCTTT.

This clone has only one observation. This sequence joins TRBV27 and TRBJ1-1; 7 nucleotides agree with TRBD1. Germline V gives CDR1 MNHEY, CDR2 SMNVEV (reference sequence). The V gene end was trimmed by 6 bases and the J gene end by 7 bases; junction bases not matched to a gene: 11. The CDR3 covers 14 residues. CDR3 in DNA: TGTGCCAGCAGGACTTTACAGGGGAGGGTTGAAGCTTTCTTT. It yields the protein CASRTLQGRVEAFF.

The chain has TRBV18 and TRBJ2-7; 8 bases align to TRBD1. The CDR3 runs to 14 residues. The junction had 8 bases not matched to a gene; V was cut back by 6 bases and J by 4 bases. The V gene's germline CDR1 is KGHSH and CDR2 LQKENI. The CDR3 is CASSPDRERYEQYF. The CDR3 region has the DNA TGTGCCAGCTCTCCGGACAGGGAGCGTTACGAGCAGTACTTC.

CDR3 sequence: CASRGLGRGDEKLFF. The DNA of the CDR3 is TGTGCCAGCAGGGGACTGGGTAGGGGTGATGAAAAACTGTTTTTT. The J gene is TRBJ1-4, the V gene TRBV6-1, with a tentative D call TRBD1 (5 bases). Trimming took 6 bases from V and 6 from J, leaving 17 bases between them. The CDR3 consists of 15 residues. CDR1 is MNHNS and CDR2 is SASEGT in the germline V gene.

Note on this clone: Only one base separates this from a far larger clonotype, so it likely reflects a read error. The chain joins TRBV4-2 to TRBJ1-1; 8 bases match TRBD1. Trimming removed 1 base from V and 2 bases from J; junction bases left unmatched: 6. Germline V gives CDR1 LGHNA, CDR2 YNFKEQ. The CDR3 sequence is 16 residues long. CDR3 bases: TGTGCCAGCAGCCAAGCAGGGGGCAGGATCAACACTGAAGCTTTCTTT. Translated: CASSQAGGRINTEAFF.

The chain combines TRBV28 with TRBJ1-3; perhaps TRBD1 as D (6 bases). CDR1 MDHEN and CDR2 SYDVKM come from the germline V gene. The CDR3 loop spans 14 amino acids. V lost 8 bases to trimming and J lost 4 bases, with 15 bases between them. CDR3 in amino acids: CASLPTGRGNTIYF. CDR3 in DNA: TGTGCCAGCCTTCCCACAGGGAGGGGAAACACCATATATTTT.

As to this clone: A read error may explain this, as a much larger clone is one base away. Other DNA sequences within the sample encode an identical CDR3. This chain joins TRBV6-6 and TRBJ1-1, with unresolved D. The germline CDR1 and CDR2 sequences are MNHNY and SVGAGI (reference sequence). The CDR3 has 16 amino acids. The V end lost 0 bases, the J end lost 1 base, and 12 bases lay between the germline ends. The CDR3 sequence: CASSYSGGGPNTEAFF. DNA for the CDR3: TGTGCCAGCAGTTACTCGGGAGGAGGACCGAACACTGAAGCTTTCTTT.

This sequence joins TRBV5-1 and TRBJ2-7; 8 positions agree with TRBD2. CDR1 and CDR2 from the germline V gene are SGHRS and YFSETQ. Trimming cost V 0 bases and J 3 bases; bases outside gene matches: 8. CDR3 length: 16 amino acids. In DNA form, the CDR3 reads TGCGCCAGCAGCTTGGGGAGTAGCGGGGCCTACTACGAGCAGTACTTC. Encoded protein: CASSLGSSGAYYEQYF.

The chain recombines TRBV5-6 with TRBJ2-3; 8 nucleotides line up with TRBD2. Germline CDR1 reads SGHDT; CDR2 reads YYEEEE. Losses at the gene ends were 4 bases for V and 4 bases for J; bases not matched to a gene: 8. The CDR3 spans 15 residues. The CDR3 sequence is CASSPAGRVADTQYF. In nucleotides, the CDR3 is TGTGCCAGCAGCCCAGCCGGGAGGGTTGCAGATACGCAGTATTTT.

This clone was detected a few times. This sequence joins TRBV7-2 and TRBJ1-5; D uncertain. Germline values: CDR1 SGHTA, CDR2 FQGNSA. Trimming stripped 2 bases from V and 1 base from J, with 9 bases between. The CDR3 spans 15 residues. CDR3 DNA sequence: TGTGCCAGCAGCTTATGGGTGTCGAGCAATCAGCCCCAGCATTTT. Translated, it gives CASSLWVSSNQPQHF.

This clone was counted a few times. The genes are TRBV18 and TRBJ2-3, with D unclear. The CDR3 loop spans 15 amino acids. V lost 0 bases and J lost 1, with 8 bases in between. Per germline, CDR1 KGHSH and CDR2 LQKENI. CDR3 DNA: TGTGCCAGCTCACCACCAGAACAACGCACAGATACGCAGTATTTT. Translated: CASSPPEQRTDTQYF.

The chain uses TRBV6-6 and TRBJ2-5; D is tentatively TRBD1 or TRBD2 (7 bases each). V gave up 0 bases and J gave up 1 base, with 12 bases separating them. This CDR3 has 16 residues. From germline, CDR1 is MNHNY and CDR2 SVGAGI (reference sequence). The CDR3 DNA reads as TGTGCCAGCAGTTACTCGGGAGGGGGCGTCCAAGAGACCCAGTACTTC. Translating gives CASSYSGGGVQETQYF.

This chain connects TRBV2 to TRBJ1-5; 8 bases map to TRBD1. The germline V gene has CDR1 SNHLY and CDR2 FYNNEI. V was pared by 5 bases and J by 6 bases, with 3 bases of the junction left unmatched. There are 13 residues in the CDR3. The CDR3 spells CASSRQGSQPQHF. CDR3 bases: TGTGCCAGCAGTAGACAGGGGAGTCAGCCCCAGCATTTT.

CDR3 loop: CASSGGMWQFF. DNA of the CDR3: TGCGCCAGCAGCGGGGGTATGTGGCAGTTCTTC. The V and J genes are TRBV5-1 and TRBJ2-1, with D tentatively TRBD1 or TRBD2 (5 bases each). Germline loops: CDR1 SGHRS, CDR2 YFSETQ. The CDR3 is made up of 11 amino acids. V shed 4 bases and J shed 12 bases, with 11 bases lying between them.

This sequence joins TRBV30 and TRBJ1-3, with D tentatively TRBD1 (5 bases). The V end was cut by 0 bases, the J end by 2 bases, with 11 bases between. The germline CDR1 and CDR2 sequences are GTSNPN and SVGIG (reference sequence). The CDR3 sequence is 15 residues long. CDR3 sequence (DNA): TGTGCCTGGAGTGTGCCCGGGGGGACTGGAAACACCATATATTTT. It is translated as CAWSVPGGTGNTIYF. The whole variable domain, remainder taken from reference TRBV30 and TRBJ1-3, is SQTIHQWPATLVQPVGSPLSLECTVEGTSNPNLYWYRQAAGRGLQLLFYSVGIGQISSEVPQNLSASRPQDRQFILSSKKLLLSDSGFYLCAWSVPGGTGNTIYFGEGSWLTVV.

The rearrangement joins TRBV7-9 to TRBJ2-1; 7 bases line up with TRBD1. The CDR3 is 16 residues long. The ends lost 5 bases at V and 3 bases at J; junction bases unmatched: 10. The germline gives CDR1 SEHNR, CDR2 FQNEAQ (reference sequence). The CDR3 protein is CASSHRQGAFYNEQFF. The CDR3 DNA follows: TGTGCCAGCAGCCACCGACAGGGTGCCTTCTACAATGAGCAGTTCTTC.

The genes are TRBV11-1 and TRBJ1-2; D is ambiguous. Germline V CDR1 and CDR2: SGHAT, FQDESV (reference sequence). The CDR3 loop spans 10 amino acids. V was shortened by 10 bases and J by 0 bases, with 3 bases between the two germline ends. The CDR3 reads CAIANYGYTF. The DNA for the CDR3 is TGTGCCATCGCTAACTATGGCTACACCTTC.